What follows is one TCR beta chain and its context. This clonotype has at least ten counts. Its specific antigen is unknown. No base quality information exists; no much larger clone differs at one position. V and J are truncated by 6 bases and 0 bases respectively, leaving an intervening sequence of 12 bases. In the germline V gene, CDR1 corresponds to MDHEN and CDR2 to SYDVKM. There are 15 amino acids in the CDR3, from cysteine to phenylalanine inclusive. The DNA shown is the 45-base CDR3, in frame from base 1. This sample was included in a study of regulatory T cells in long-lasting Graves disease (dated by TCRdb to about 2021). General notes on the study: Persistent Graves' disease meant more than 5 years of antithyroid drug treatment with TSH receptor autoantibodies that stayed positive. Patients with persistent Graves' disease were compared with patients with newly diagnosed Graves' disease using TCR sequencing and RNA sequencing of peripheral blood. The study was registered as a clinical trial and conducted in China. A total of some 35 samples underwent TCR sequencing, from roughly 13 patients with persistent Graves' disease and approximately 20 patients with newly diagnosed Graves' disease. Persistent Graves' disease patients in the clinical cohort had taken antithyroid drugs for approximately 10 years on average. Results and caveats for the whole study, not just this receptor: Sequencing and analysis were restricted to the TCR beta chain. The authors acknowledged the small sample size as a limitation that may reduce accuracy. Because the primary lesion, thyroid tissue, could not be accessed, the study looked at peripheral blood alone. Preferential use of TRBV28, TRBJ1-2 and TRBJ2-5 was observed in persistent disease, whereas TRBV20-1 and TRBJ2-1 were favored in newly diagnosed disease. Compared with newly diagnosed patients, patients with persistent Graves' disease had lower TCR Shannon entropy and fewer highly expanded clones, which suggests clonal expansion. Persistent patients shared more public clonotypes among themselves (around 2,500) than newly diagnosed patients did (approximately 970).

The time point tag for this specimen amounts to: persistent/refractory GD, antithyroid drugs over 5 years with positive TRAb. RNA was extracted from PBMCs in TRIzol for both TCR sequencing and RNA sequencing. Graves' disease was diagnosed according to American Thyroid Association guidelines. Patients for the study were recruited at an endocrinology department in Xi'an, China. From each patient, roughly 9 milliliters of peripheral blood was collected into an EDTA anticoagulant tube. Ficoll Paque Plus density gradient separation was used to isolate PBMCs, and no additional T cell sorting was done. RNA quality was checked with an Agilent 2100 Bioanalyzer and agarose gel, and concentration with a NanoDrop 2000. Library creation used multiplex PCR. Data came from an Illumina HiSeq 4000. iRepertoire HTBI primers and Arm-PCR amplification of CDR3 regions were used to construct TCR beta libraries. Before sequencing, the PCR products underwent gel purification. The authors processed their data as follows. A total of around 59 TRBV and some 15 TRBJ segments were identified across samples and were used for gene usage analysis of CDR3 amino acid clonotypes. COPE and FqMerger were used to merge filtered high-quality paired reads into contigs. BLAST was used to align contigs to the IMGT TRBV, TRBD and TRBJ reference genes, and CDR3 was defined following IMGT. Highly expanded clones were defined as clonotypes with a frequency above 0.1%. Shannon entropy was used to measure repertoire diversity, and the Gini coefficient was used to measure V-J evenness. Public clonotypes were defined as clonotypes shared by more than one individual. TCRdb handled the public reads itself, with Q25 trimming in fastp and clone calling in MiXCR, and kept productive beta chains. Each entry merges the rows of one CDR3 protein and shows their most common DNA and genes. In this record, the V and J calls reflect TCRdb's handling and not the investigators' own analysis. For this sample there are hundreds of thousands of distinct CDR3 sequences; 20% to 25% appear just once. The ten biggest clones cover over 11% of the sample.

This chain joins TRBV28 to TRBJ2-4, with no reliable assignment of the D segment. Sequenced material: peripheral blood mononuclear cells (PBMCs), taken when the disease was refractory, from a patient treated with antithyroid drugs. This TCR was sampled from a female donor with Graves disease. The base sequence is TGTGCCAGCAGCCACCAAGCGCTAGCCAAAAACATTCAGTACTTC. Translated, this is CASSHQALAKNIQYF.